This T cell receptor beta chain is drawn from a study of blood T cell repertoires in COVID-19. Study details: Donors in the United States, Italy and Spain gave samples during acute or convalescent COVID-19.

V dropped 4 bases and J dropped 8; count of bases not matched to a gene: 8. Germline CDR1 and CDR2: SGHRS and YFSETQ. The CDR3 loop spans 13 amino acids. Assay used: immunoSEQ multiplex PCR; TCRdb lists only in-frame clones, some missing. In the table there are 95,000 to 150,000 clones, around 89% of which are singletons. J is TRBJ1-2 and V is TRBV5-1, with TRBD1 matching over 7 bases. This sequence originates from a woman in her sixties with COVID-19, enrolled during active disease. The sequenced material came from peripheral blood. The chain's CDR3 is CASSPAGGQGYTF. CDR3 in DNA: TGCGCCAGCAGCCCGGCAGGGGGTCAAGGCTACACCTTC.